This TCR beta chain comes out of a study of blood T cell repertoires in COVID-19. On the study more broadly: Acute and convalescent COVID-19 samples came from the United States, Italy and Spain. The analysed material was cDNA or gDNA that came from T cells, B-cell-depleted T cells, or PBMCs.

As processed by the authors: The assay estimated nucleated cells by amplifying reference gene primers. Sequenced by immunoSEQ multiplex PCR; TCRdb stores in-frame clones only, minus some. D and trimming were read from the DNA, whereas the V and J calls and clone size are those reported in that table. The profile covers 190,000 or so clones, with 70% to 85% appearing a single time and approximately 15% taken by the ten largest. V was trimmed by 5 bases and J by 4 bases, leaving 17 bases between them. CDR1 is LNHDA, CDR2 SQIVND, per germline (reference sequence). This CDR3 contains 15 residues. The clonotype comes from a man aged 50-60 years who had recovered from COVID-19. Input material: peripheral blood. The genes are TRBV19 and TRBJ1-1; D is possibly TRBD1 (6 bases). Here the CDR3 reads CASSPRTGISTEAFF. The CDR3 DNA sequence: TGTGCCAGTAGTCCGAGAACAGGGATTAGCACTGAAGCTTTCTTT.